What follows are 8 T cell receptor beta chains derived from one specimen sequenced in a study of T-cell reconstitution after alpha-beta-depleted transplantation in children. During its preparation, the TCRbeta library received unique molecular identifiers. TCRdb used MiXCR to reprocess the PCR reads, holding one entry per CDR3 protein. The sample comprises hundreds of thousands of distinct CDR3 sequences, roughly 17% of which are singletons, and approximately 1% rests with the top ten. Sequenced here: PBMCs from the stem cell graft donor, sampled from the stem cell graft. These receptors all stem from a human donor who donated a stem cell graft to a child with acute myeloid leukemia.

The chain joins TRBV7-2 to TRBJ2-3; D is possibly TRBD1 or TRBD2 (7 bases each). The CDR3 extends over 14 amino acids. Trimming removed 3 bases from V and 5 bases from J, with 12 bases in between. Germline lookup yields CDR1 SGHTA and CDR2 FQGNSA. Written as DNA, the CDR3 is TGTGCCAGCAGCTTCAGGGGGGGAAAAGATACGCAGTATTTT. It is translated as CASSFRGGKDTQYF.

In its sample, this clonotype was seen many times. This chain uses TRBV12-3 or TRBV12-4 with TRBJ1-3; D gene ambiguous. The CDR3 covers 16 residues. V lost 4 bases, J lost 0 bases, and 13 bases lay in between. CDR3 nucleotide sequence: TGTGCCAGCAGTTCGAAGGACGGCCACTCTGGAAACACCATATATTTT. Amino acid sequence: CASSSKDGHSGNTIYF.

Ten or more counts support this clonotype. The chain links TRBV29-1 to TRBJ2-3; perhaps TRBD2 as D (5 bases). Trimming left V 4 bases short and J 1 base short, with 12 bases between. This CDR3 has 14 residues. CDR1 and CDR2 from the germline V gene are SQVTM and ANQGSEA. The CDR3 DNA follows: TGCAGCGTTGTACGGGGATCACGCACAGATACGCAGTATTTT. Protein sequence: CSVVRGSRTDTQYF.

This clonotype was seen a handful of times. The CDR3 bases are TGTGCCAGCAGTCCTAACAGGGATCAAGAGACCCAGTACTTC. Its translation: CASSPNRDQETQYF. This rearrangement joins TRBV28 to TRBJ2-5, with a weak D call TRBD1 (6 bases). V was shortened by 5 bases and J by 2 bases, with 12 bases between the two germline ends. There are 14 residues in the CDR3. Germline CDR1 MDHEN, CDR2 SYDVKM.

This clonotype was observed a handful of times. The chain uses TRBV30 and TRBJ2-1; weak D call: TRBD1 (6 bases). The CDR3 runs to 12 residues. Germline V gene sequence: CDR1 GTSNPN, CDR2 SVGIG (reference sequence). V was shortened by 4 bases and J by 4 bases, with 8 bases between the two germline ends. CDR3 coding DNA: TGTGCCTGGAACAGGGTTTACAATGAGCAGTTCTTC. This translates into CAWNRVYNEQFF.

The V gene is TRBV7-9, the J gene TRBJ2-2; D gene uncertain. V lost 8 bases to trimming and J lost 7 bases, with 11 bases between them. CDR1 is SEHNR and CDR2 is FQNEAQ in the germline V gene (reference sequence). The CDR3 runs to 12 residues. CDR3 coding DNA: TGTGCCAGCGCCCGTTCGGGCGGGGAGCTGTTTTTT. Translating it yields CASARSGGELFF.

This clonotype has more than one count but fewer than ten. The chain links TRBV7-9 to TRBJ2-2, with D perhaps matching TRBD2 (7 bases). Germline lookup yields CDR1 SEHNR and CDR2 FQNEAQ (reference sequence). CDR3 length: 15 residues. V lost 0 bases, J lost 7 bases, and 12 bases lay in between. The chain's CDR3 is CASSLAGGPIGELFF. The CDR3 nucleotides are TGTGCCAGCAGCTTAGCGGGGGGGCCGATCGGGGAGCTGTTTTTT.

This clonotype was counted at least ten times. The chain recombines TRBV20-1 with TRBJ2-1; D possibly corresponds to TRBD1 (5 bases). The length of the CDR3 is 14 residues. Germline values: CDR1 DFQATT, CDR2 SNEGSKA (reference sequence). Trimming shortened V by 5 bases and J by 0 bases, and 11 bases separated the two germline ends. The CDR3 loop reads CSAPGQLSYNEQFF. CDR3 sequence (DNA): TGCAGTGCTCCAGGGCAACTCTCCTACAATGAGCAGTTCTTC.